Below are 20 T cell receptor beta chains sequenced from a single sample in a study of cytomegalovirus exposure and HLA in healthy donors. The PCR contained 60 Vbeta and 13 Jbeta primers. TCRdb's copy holds only in-frame clones and misses some; the assay was immunoSEQ multiplex PCR. The sample includes approximately 150,000 clones, roughly 74% of them seen just once. Sequencing was carried out using PBMCs. These TCRs come from a young man in good health and CMV-seropositive.

This clone occurred once. The V gene is TRBV6-5, the J gene TRBJ2-7; 8 bases agree with TRBD2. The V gene's germline CDR1 is MNHEY and CDR2 SVGAGI. The junction had 5 bases not matched to a gene; V was cut back by 2 bases and J by 5 bases. CDR3 length: 14 amino acids. The CDR3 nucleotides are TGTGCCAGCAGTTACGGGACTAGTAGGGACGAGCAGTACTTC. As protein: CASSYGTSRDEQYF.

J is TRBJ2-3 and V is TRBV5-1; tentative D call: TRBD2 (5 bases). Germline V CDR1 and CDR2: SGHRS, YFSETQ. The V end was cut by 10 bases, the J end by 3 bases, with 24 bases between. The CDR3 is 16 residues long. CDR3 in amino acids: CARKTQLSGNTDTQYF. The DNA for the CDR3 is TGCGCCCGCAAGACCCAGCTGTCCGGGAATACAGATACGCAGTATTTT.

This chain connects TRBV4-1 to TRBJ2-1; D possibly corresponds to TRBD2 (5 bases). Looked up from germline, CDR1 is MGHRA and CDR2 is YSYEKL. V was trimmed by 4 bases and J by 2 bases, leaving 21 bases between them. CDR3 length: 18 residues. Here the CDR3 reads CASSRNVADYLAYNEQFF. CDR3 nucleotides: TGCGCCAGCAGCCGAAATGTAGCCGACTACTTGGCCTACAATGAGCAGTTCTTC.

The genes are TRBV7-9 and TRBJ1-4, with D perhaps TRBD1 (5 bases). CDR3 size: 14 residues. Trimming removed 5 bases at V and 12 bases at J, with 19 bases between. Germline values: CDR1 SEHNR, CDR2 FQNEAQ (reference sequence). CDR3 sequence: CASSPPEGVVELFF. The CDR3, as DNA: TGTGCCAGCAGCCCTCCAGAAGGGGTAGTGGAACTGTTTTTT.

The chain couples TRBV28 to TRBJ2-3, with TRBD2 matching over 11 bases. V lost 8 bases and J lost 2; bases outside the gene matches: 9. Germline CDR1 is MDHEN and CDR2 is SYDVKM. This CDR3 contains 16 residues. This CDR3 is CASAPGLAVHTDTQYF. The CDR3 nucleotides are TGTGCCAGCGCGCCGGGACTAGCGGTTCACACAGATACGCAGTATTTT.

The gene calls are TRBV28 and TRBJ1-5; TRBD1 agrees at 7 bases. CDR3 length: 14 amino acids. Trimming removed 5 bases from V and 6 bases from J; junction bases left unmatched: 7. Germline V lookup: CDR1 MDHEN, CDR2 SYDVKM. The CDR3 DNA reads TGTGCCAGCAGTACCGGGACAGCTACTCAGCCCCAGCATTTT. Amino acids: CASSTGTATQPQHF. The entire variable domain, with the rest obtained from reference TRBV28 and TRBJ1-5, is as follows: DVKVTQSSRYLVKRTGEKVFLECVQDMDHENMFWYRQDPGLGLRLIYFSYDVKMKEKGDIPEGYSVSREKKERFSLILESASTNQTSMYLCASSTGTATQPQHFGDGTRLSIL.

This chain connects TRBV28 to TRBJ2-7; 7 nucleotides align to TRBD2. Germline V gene data show CDR1 as MDHEN and CDR2 as SYDVKM. The length of the CDR3 is 16 residues. Germline trimming cut 6 bases from V and 4 bases from J; bases unmatched to any gene: 15. CDR3 loop: CASRRYNTTSRYEQYF. The CDR3 DNA follows: TGTGCCAGCAGACGATACAATACGACTAGCCGATACGAGCAGTACTTC. Combining the CDR3 with reference TRBV28 and TRBJ2-7 gives the whole variable domain DVKVTQSSRYLVKRTGEKVFLECVQDMDHENMFWYRQDPGLGLRLIYFSYDVKMKEKGDIPEGYSVSREKKERFSLILESASTNQTSMYLCASRRYNTTSRYEQYFGPGTRLTVT.

V gene TRBV7-8 combines with J gene TRBJ1-4; D perhaps matches TRBD1 (5 bases). Trimming took 11 bases from V and 8 from J, leaving 12 bases between them. Germline CDR1 is SGHVS and CDR2 is FQNEAQ. This CDR3 has 11 amino acids. CDR3: CAGGTGEKLFF. In nucleotides, the CDR3 is TGTGCCGGGGGGACTGGAGAAAAACTGTTTTTT.

This sequence joins TRBV14 and TRBJ2-7; D not resolved. Germline CDR1 reads SGHDN; CDR2 reads FVKESK. V was cut by 1 base and J by 1 base, with 11 bases left in between. The CDR3 covers 15 residues. The CDR3 sequence is CASSQGATTSYEQYF. The CDR3 bases are TGTGCCAGCAGCCAAGGGGCGACCACATCCTACGAGCAGTACTTC.

The chain links TRBV18 to TRBJ1-1, with no clear D. Germline V gene lookup returns CDR1 KGHSH and CDR2 LQKENI. V dropped 1 base and J dropped 4 bases, with 10 bases sitting between them. This CDR3 is built from 14 residues. CDR3 nucleotides: TGTGCCAGCTCACCACTGATAGCCGGCACTGAAGCTTTCTTT. Protein product: CASSPLIAGTEAFF. Drawing the rest from reference TRBV18 and TRBJ1-1, the complete variable domain is NAGVMQNPRHLVRRRGQEARLRCSPMKGHSHVYWYRQLPEEGLKFMVYLQKENIIDESGMPKERFSAEFPKEGPSILRIQQVVRGDSAAYFCASSPLIAGTEAFFGQGTRLTVV.

The gene calls are TRBV19 and TRBJ1-1; no clear D gene. This CDR3 spans 15 amino acids. The V end was cut by 6 bases, the J end by 1 base, with 15 bases between. Per the germline V gene, CDR1 is LNHDA and CDR2 is SQIVND (reference sequence). The CDR3 loop reads CASSPAFLSNTEAFF. The CDR3, as DNA: TGTGCCAGTAGCCCCGCGTTTTTATCGAACACTGAAGCTTTCTTT.

In this sample, this clone is medium-sized. The V call is TRBV6-1, the J call TRBJ2-1; the match to TRBD2 covers 8 bases. V lost 2 bases to trimming and J lost 0 bases; unmatched junction nucleotides: 0. This CDR3 is 15 amino acids long. Germline V gene data show CDR1 as MNHNS and CDR2 as SASEGT. CDR3 in amino acids: CASSELAGSYNEQFF. DNA for the CDR3: TGTGCCAGCAGTGAACTAGCGGGCTCCTACAATGAGCAGTTCTTC.

V is TRBV30 and J is TRBJ2-7; 8 bases are shared with TRBD2. Germline V gene lookup returns CDR1 GTSNPN and CDR2 SVGIG (reference sequence). Unmatched junction bases numbered 9, after V lost 2 bases and J lost 3 bases. The CDR3 sequence is 15 residues long. CDR3: CAWSQFSGTGYEQYF. Written as DNA, the CDR3 is TGTGCCTGGAGTCAGTTTAGCGGGACGGGCTACGAGCAGTACTTC.

CDR3 in amino acids: CASSRPILETQYF. DNA for the CDR3: TGTGCCAGCAGCCGCCCAATACTGGAGACCCAGTACTTC. The V call is TRBV5-8, the J call TRBJ2-5; D remains unclear. The CDR3 is 13 amino acids. The ends were cut back, 4 bases at V and 5 bases at J, with 12 bases in the middle. Germline V CDR1 and CDR2: SGHTS, YDEGEE.

The chain couples TRBV19 to TRBJ1-2; D remains ambiguous. This CDR3 spans 13 amino acids. Germline CDR1 and CDR2: LNHDA and SQIVND (reference sequence). V was pared by 2 bases and J by 5 bases, with 9 bases between. The CDR3 loop is CASSISVRYGYTF. The CDR3 DNA reads TGTGCCAGTAGTATATCGGTCCGATATGGCTACACCTTC. The full variable domain, its missing parts supplied by reference TRBV19 and TRBJ1-2, is DGGITQSPKYLFRKEGQNVTLSCEQNLNHDAMYWYRQDPGQGLRLIYYSQIVNDFQKGDIAEGYSVSREKKESFPLTVTSAQKNPTAFYLCASSISVRYGYTFGSGTRLTVV.

The V and J genes are TRBV27 and TRBJ1-2, with D possibly being TRBD1 (6 bases). Per the germline V gene, CDR1 is MNHEY and CDR2 is SMNVEV (reference sequence). Trimming took 4 bases from V and 1 from J, leaving 10 bases between them. The CDR3 totals 14 residues. CDR3 residues: CASSSDRYNYGYTF. The CDR3 bases are TGTGCCAGCAGTTCGGACAGATATAACTATGGCTACACCTTC.

The chain joins TRBV19 to TRBJ2-2, with D possibly being TRBD1 (6 bases). CDR1 is LNHDA, CDR2 SQIVND, per germline (reference sequence). The CDR3 is made up of 16 amino acids. V gave up 4 bases and J gave up 0 bases, with 12 bases separating them. Here the CDR3 reads CASSTWGRTNTGELFF. The CDR3, as DNA: TGTGCCAGTAGTACGTGGGGGCGCACGAACACCGGGGAGCTGTTTTTT.

V gene TRBV5-1 combines with J gene TRBJ2-5; D is undetermined. Germline V gene lookup returns CDR1 SGHRS and CDR2 YFSETQ. V was trimmed by 2 bases and J by 2 bases, leaving 10 bases between them. The CDR3 contains 14 residues. Here the CDR3 reads CASSFAAQQETQYF. The CDR3, as DNA: TGCGCCAGCAGCTTCGCAGCGCAACAAGAGACCCAGTACTTC.

This clone was detected only a few times. This rearrangement joins TRBV15 to TRBJ2-1; TRBD1 is a possible D gene (6 bases). The V gene's germline CDR1 is LNHNV and CDR2 YYDKDF (reference sequence). CDR3 length equals 14 residues. Trimming shortened V by 0 bases and J by 9 bases, and 12 bases separated the two germline ends. The CDR3 DNA reads TGTGCCACCAGCAGAGATCCACAGGGAGCTGAGCAGTTCTTC. This codes for CATSRDPQGAEQFF.

V usage is TRBV4-1 and J usage is TRBJ1-5; a possible D gene is TRBD1 (6 bases). CDR3 length equals 16 residues. V was cut by 1 base and J by 4 bases, with 14 bases left in between. Germline V lookup: CDR1 MGHRA, CDR2 YSYEKL. The CDR3 nucleotides are TGCGCCAGCAGCCAAGCCAGCAGGGGAGGGAATCAGCCCCAGCATTTT. Protein sequence: CASSQASRGGNQPQHF.